This T cell receptor (beta chain) was documented in a study of beta chain features in type 1 diabetes. Study findings and constraints: Patients with type 1 diabetes carried fewer insertions and had more deletions at their VDJ junctions. Shorter templates might be favored by PCR, and equally so in patients and in controls. Moderately but significantly shorter TCRB CDR3s were found in Type 1 diabetes patients in all four CD4+ subsets.

To note about this clone: Its target is not known.

Expressed TCRB transcripts got sequenced, as all isolated RNA was reverse transcribed. Generated by immunoSEQ multiplex PCR, the TCRdb table keeps only in-frame clones and is missing some. The sample lists 130,000 to 150,000 clones, approximately 52% occurring once. The CDR3 has 16 amino acids. The J segment lost 5 bases and the V segment lost 2 bases, leaving 6 bases of the junction unmatched. CDR1 is MNHNY and CDR2 is SVGAGI in the germline V gene (reference sequence). The TCR sequence derives from a man aged 18 to 29 in good health. This chain joins TRBV6-6 and TRBJ2-5; TRBD1 aligns across 12 bases. Sequencing was carried out using Tregs from blood. DNA of the CDR3: TGTGCCAGCAGTTACGCGGGACAGGGGGCTCGGGAGACCCAGTACTTC. It translates to CASSYAGQGARETQYF.